The clone carrying this TCR beta chain was seen repeatedly, ten times or more. A blood bank in Maryland, USA, provided the volunteers who served as healthy controls. This sample was taken from a study of neurological immune-mediated disorders. V lost 0 bases to trimming and J lost 6 bases; unmatched junction nucleotides: 4. The germline V gene encodes CDR1 SGHRS and CDR2 YFSETQ. The CDR3 sequence is 15 residues long. The cDNA was generated through 5'RACE incorporating 10-nucleotide random UMIs. TCRdb reprocessed the 5' RACE reads via MiXCR and lists one record per CDR3 protein. The table shows about 27,000 distinct CDR3 sequences, with 20% to 25% occurring only once.

This chain connects TRBV5-1 to TRBJ2-1; 9 nucleotides line up with TRBD1. Specimen: PBMCs. The TCR sequence derives from a woman aged 55-70 years in good health. For the CDR3, the DNA is TGCGCCAGCAGCTTGGAGACAGGGGGGGGCAATGAGCAGTTCTTC. Translation gives CASSLETGGGNEQFF.